The 30 T cell receptor beta chains presented below share a single source sample, sequenced in a study of T cells after yellow fever vaccination. TCRdb used MiXCR to reprocess the 5' RACE reads, holding one entry per CDR3 protein. The table lists 200,000 to 300,000 distinct CDR3 sequences, 13% of them singletons. Sample: CD4+ T cells sorted from PBMCs, taken 45 days after the yellow fever booster vaccination. These receptors originate from a man under 40 who received the YFV17D yellow fever vaccine.

Remarks on this clonotype: The junction shows a germline mismatch at one end, possibly a read error. The chain is built from TRBV29-1 and TRBJ2-7, with D uncertain. Germline V gene data show CDR1 as SQVTM and CDR2 as ANQGSEA. The CDR3 extends over 11 amino acids. In DNA form, the CDR3 reads TGCAGCGTTACGAGCTCCTACAAGCAGTACTTC. It is translated as CSVTSSYKQYF.

V and J are TRBV7-9 and TRBJ2-3; 9 positions agree with TRBD2. The CDR3 has 12 amino acids. Germline V gene data show CDR1 as SEHNR and CDR2 as FQNEAQ (reference sequence). V lost 0 bases and J lost 12; bases outside the gene matches: 1. The chain's CDR3 is CASSLALAGQYF. In nucleotides, the CDR3 is TGTGCCAGCAGCTTAGCGCTAGCGGGACAGTATTTT.

This clonotype was observed a few times. This chain joins TRBV25-1 and TRBJ2-3; TRBD2 agrees at 13 bases. CDR1 and CDR2 (germline): MGHDK, SYGVNS. This CDR3 has 17 amino acids. The junction had 8 bases not matched to a gene; V was cut back by 3 bases and J by 5 bases. The CDR3 region has the DNA TGTGCCAGCAGTGACCTAACTAGCGGGAGGGCAGGAGATACGCAGTATTTT. Its translation: CASSDLTSGRAGDTQYF.

This chain uses TRBV29-1 with TRBJ1-1; no reliable D call. The germline V gene has CDR1 SQVTM and CDR2 ANQGSEA. The CDR3 has 12 residues. The CDR3 nucleotides read TGCAGTGGTATGGCAGCGAACACTGAAGCTTTCTTT. It is translated as CSGMAANTEAFF.

This chain uses TRBV3-1 with TRBJ2-5, with D maybe TRBD2 (6 bases). Trimming shortened V by 0 bases and J by 6 bases, and 8 bases separated the two germline ends. Germline assignment: CDR1 LGHDT and CDR2 YNNKEL (reference sequence). The CDR3 spans 13 residues. The DNA for the CDR3 is TGTGCCAGCAGCCAAGACGGGGGAAAGACCCAGTACTTC. Amino acid sequence: CASSQDGGKTQYF.

This clonotype has only a few counts. The V and J genes are TRBV27 and TRBJ2-1, with D perhaps TRBD1 (5 bases). The CDR3 has 14 amino acids. Germline V CDR1 and CDR2: MNHEY, SMNVEV (reference sequence). Trimming stripped 5 bases from V and 5 bases from J, with 13 bases between. CDR3 region: CASSPYTGNNEQFF. Written as DNA, the CDR3 is TGTGCCAGCAGTCCGTACACAGGAAACAATGAGCAGTTCTTC.

This clonotype has only a few counts. V usage is TRBV20-1 and J usage is TRBJ1-1, with D possibly being TRBD1 (5 bases). In germline, CDR1 is DFQATT, CDR2 SNEGSKA (reference sequence). The CDR3 covers 14 residues. V was shortened by 6 bases and J by 6 bases, with 20 bases between the two germline ends. CDR3 sequence reads: CSASPGGPLPEAFF. The DNA of the CDR3 is TGCAGTGCCTCACCGGGGGGTCCGCTGCCTGAAGCTTTCTTT.

V is TRBV30 and J is TRBJ1-4; D call uncertain. Trimming took off 2 bases at V and 0 bases at J, with 10 bases between the two ends. Germline CDR1 GTSNPN, CDR2 SVGIG (reference sequence). The CDR3 runs 15 residues. The DNA for the CDR3 is TGTGCCTGGAGTATCTCTTTGCCAACTAATGAAAAACTGTTTTTT. This gives the protein CAWSISLPTNEKLFF.

This clonotype was detected a few times. The J gene is TRBJ1-2, the V gene TRBV29-1, with unresolved D. Trimming shortened V by 4 bases and J by 7 bases, and 16 bases separated the two germline ends. CDR3 length equals 13 residues. Germline CDR1 is SQVTM and CDR2 is ANQGSEA. DNA of the CDR3: TGCAGCGTTGGGGCCGCAGGCGGAGGTGGCTACACCTTC. It translates to CSVGAAGGGGYTF.

The table lists this clonotype with a few counts. V gene TRBV5-1 combines with J gene TRBJ2-5, with D perhaps TRBD1 (6 bases). Germline V CDR1 and CDR2: SGHRS, YFSETQ. Trimming removed 1 base at V and 3 bases at J, with 10 bases between. CDR3 length: 14 residues. This CDR3 reads CASSLSGDKETQYF. CDR3 coding DNA: TGCGCCAGCAGCTTGTCCGGGGACAAAGAGACCCAGTACTTC. The variable domain in full, with the rest retrieved from reference TRBV5-1 and TRBJ2-5, is KAGVTQTPRYLIKTRGQQVTLSCSPISGHRSVSWYQQTPGQGLQFLFEYFSETQRNKGNFPGRFSGRQFSNSRSEMNVSTLELGDSALYLCASSLSGDKETQYFGPGTRLLVL.

V is TRBV11-3 and J is TRBJ2-5; 9 nucleotides agree with TRBD2. Germline assignment: CDR1 SGHNT and CDR2 YENEEA. This CDR3 spans 15 amino acids. Trimming took 1 base from V and 7 from J; bases not matched to a gene: 7. CDR3 protein: CASSLGAGGPGTQYF. The CDR3 DNA follows: TGTGCCAGCAGCTTAGGTGCGGGAGGGCCCGGGACCCAGTACTTC. The variable domain in full, with the rest retrieved from reference TRBV11-3 and TRBJ2-5, is EAGVVQSPRYKIIEKKQPVAFWCNPISGHNTLYWYLQNLGQGPELLIRYENEEAVDDSQLPKDRFSAERLKGVDSTLKIQPAELGDSAVYLCASSLGAGGPGTQYFGPGTRLLVL.

This clonotype was seen a few times. The chain recombines TRBV2 with TRBJ2-1; D ambiguous. The CDR3 has 10 amino acids. Trimming cost V 3 bases and J 14 bases, with 8 bases left between them. CDR1 and CDR2 from the germline V gene are SNHLY and FYNNEI. CDR3: CASSDARKFF. The CDR3 DNA follows: TGTGCCAGCAGTGACGCTCGTAAGTTCTTC.

This clonotype showed up just a few times. The rearrangement joins TRBV9 to TRBJ1-2; TRBD1 might be the D (6 bases). Trimming removed 0 bases from V and 5 bases from J, with 8 bases in between. Germline CDR1 reads SGDLS; CDR2 reads YYNGEE. The CDR3 is 13 residues long. The chain's CDR3 is CASSVAQGYGYTF. CDR3 in DNA: TGTGCCAGCAGCGTAGCTCAGGGGTATGGCTACACCTTC.

The rearrangement uses TRBV4-2 and TRBJ1-5; a possible D gene is TRBD1 (5 bases). Per germline, CDR1 LGHNA and CDR2 YNFKEQ. The V gene lost 4 bases and the J gene lost 4 bases, with 11 bases spanning the gap. CDR3 length: 14 residues. The CDR3 protein is CASSPRVENQPQHF. As DNA, the CDR3 is TGTGCCAGCAGCCCCAGGGTGGAAAATCAGCCCCAGCATTTT.

The CDR3 here is CASSLELRGADTQYF. For the CDR3, the DNA is TGCGCCAGCAGCTTGGAGCTCCGAGGGGCAGATACGCAGTATTTT. V is TRBV5-1 and J is TRBJ2-3; the D call may be TRBD1 or TRBD2 (5 bases each). This CDR3 has 15 amino acids. Germline assignment: CDR1 SGHRS and CDR2 YFSETQ. V was shortened by 0 bases and J by 4 bases, with 12 bases between the two germline ends.

The gene calls are TRBV18 and TRBJ2-7; 9 nucleotides line up with TRBD2. Germline V gene lookup returns CDR1 KGHSH and CDR2 LQKENI. J lost 6 bases, V lost 6 bases, and 15 bases had no gene match. The CDR3 extends over 16 amino acids. In DNA, the CDR3 is TGTGCCAGCTCGCCCTACTCAGGACTAGCGAGTTTCGAGCAGTACTTC. Its translation: CASSPYSGLASFEQYF.

In this sample, this clonotype turned up a few times. The chain links TRBV5-5 to TRBJ2-1; 13 bases align to TRBD2. The V and J ends lost 0 bases and 13 bases, in that order; junction bases with no gene match: 7. Germline CDR1 SGHKS, CDR2 YYEKEE (reference sequence). The CDR3 spans 15 residues. CDR3 nucleotides: TGTGCCAGCAGCTTGGGGACTAGCGGGAGCGGGGGACAGTTCTTC. This sequence encodes CASSLGTSGSGGQFF.

The CDR3 DNA sequence: TGTGCCAGCAGCCCGGGGGTGGGGGAGGGCAACTCGGAGCAGTTCTTC. Translating gives CASSPGVGEGNSEQFF. J is TRBJ2-1 and V is TRBV7-6, with 7 bases matching TRBD2. CDR1 and CDR2 (germline): SGHVS, FNYEAQ. V lost 5 bases and J lost 10; bases outside the gene matches: 17. The CDR3 is 16 residues long.

Only a few counts were recorded for this clonotype. The rearrangement uses TRBV7-3 and TRBJ2-1; tentative D call: TRBD2 (5 bases). Germline V gene sequence: CDR1 SGHTA, CDR2 FQGTGA. The CDR3 loop spans 16 amino acids. The germline V and J ends were trimmed by 5 bases and 2 bases, with 16 bases remaining between them. CDR3 nucleotides: TGTGCCAGCAGCCCGGCCAGGACTGGGGCCTACAATGAGCAGTTCTTC. Translating it yields CASSPARTGAYNEQFF.

A few counts support this clonotype. The J gene is TRBJ2-7, the V gene TRBV7-2; TRBD2 aligns across 7 bases. Germline CDR1 is SGHTA and CDR2 is FQGNSA. The CDR3 loop spans 15 amino acids. Losses at the gene ends were 6 bases for V and 3 bases for J; bases not matched to a gene: 11. Here the CDR3 DNA reads TGTGCCAGCAGGCCGTCCCAGCTAGCGGTCTACGAGCAGTACTTC. Protein product: CASRPSQLAVYEQYF.

This clonotype was counted only a few times. This sequence joins TRBV5-6 and TRBJ2-2, with TRBD2 as a possible D gene (7 bases). The V and J ends lost 2 bases and 4 bases respectively, with 12 bases between them. The V gene's germline CDR1 is SGHDT and CDR2 YYEEEE. The CDR3 has 15 amino acids. The CDR3 DNA is TGTGCCAGCAGCTTAGGGGGGGCCTTCACCGGGGAGCTGTTTTTT. This translates into CASSLGGAFTGELFF.

This chain joins TRBV7-6 and TRBJ1-6, with TRBD1 matching 10 bases. The V segment lost 5 bases and the J segment 7 bases; nucleotides outside the gene matches: 5. CDR1 and CDR2 (germline): SGHVS, FNYEAQ. The CDR3 is made up of 15 amino acids. The CDR3 sequence: CASSADRGRNSPLHF. CDR3 DNA sequence: TGTGCCAGCAGCGCCGACAGGGGGCGGAATTCACCCCTCCACTTT.

This clonotype was counted a few times. The chain uses TRBV3-1 and TRBJ2-6; D is perhaps TRBD2 (7 bases). The V end lost 0 bases, the J end lost 3 bases, and 12 bases lay between the germline ends. Germline V gives CDR1 LGHDT, CDR2 YNNKEL (reference sequence). This CDR3 region has 17 residues. CDR3 sequence (DNA): TGTGCCAGCAGCCAAGATGGGCGGGGGCTTGGGGCCAACGTCCTGACTTTC. Translating it yields CASSQDGRGLGANVLTF. The full variable domain, rest sourced from reference TRBV3-1 and TRBJ2-6, is DTAVSQTPKYLVTQMGNDKSIKCEQNLGHDTMYWYKQDSKKFLKIMFSYNNKELIINETVPNRFSPKSPDKAHLNLHINSLELGDSAVYFCASSQDGRGLGANVLTFGAGSRLTVL.

This clonotype has more than one count but fewer than ten. The chain joins TRBV7-2 to TRBJ2-7; no clear D. From germline, CDR1 is SGHTA and CDR2 FQGNSA. CDR3 length: 13 amino acids. V lost 2 bases and J 2 bases, leaving 7 bases between the germline ends. DNA of the CDR3: TGTGCCAGCAGCTTACCCCCTACCTACGAGCAGTACTTC. Protein: CASSLPPTYEQYF.

This chain connects TRBV28 to TRBJ2-6; the D is unclear. In germline, CDR1 is MDHEN, CDR2 SYDVKM. V was clipped by 8 bases and J by 3 bases, with 5 bases between them. CDR3 length: 12 residues. The CDR3 coding sequence is TGTGCCAGCTGGGGTGGGGCCAACGTCCTGACTTTC. Its translation is CASWGGANVLTF.

This clonotype was detected only a few times. The DNA of the CDR3 is TGTGCCAGCAGCTCTCAAATTACTCCGGGACTACCTACCTACAATGAGCAGTTCTTC. Amino acid sequence: CASSSQITPGLPTYNEQFF. The chain has TRBV5-6 and TRBJ2-1; 7 positions agree with TRBD2. The germline gives CDR1 SGHDT, CDR2 YYEEEE. The V and J ends lost 3 bases and 2 bases, in that order; junction bases with no gene match: 17. This CDR3 is 19 amino acids long.

This clonotype was recorded a few times. The CDR3 DNA reads TGTGCCAGCAGTAACACCTACCTAGCCAAAAACATTCAGTACTTC. Translating it yields CASSNTYLAKNIQYF. This rearrangement joins TRBV6-2 or TRBV6-3 to TRBJ2-4; D uncertain. V lost 5 bases to trimming and J lost 0 bases, with 11 bases between them. CDR1 MNHEY and CDR2 SVGEGT come from the germline V gene. The CDR3 has 15 amino acids.

The gene calls are TRBV18 and TRBJ2-5, with D possibly called TRBD1 or TRBD2 (5 bases each). CDR1 and CDR2 (germline): KGHSH, LQKENI. V lost 3 bases and J lost 3, with 14 bases in between. CDR3 size: 15 residues. DNA of the CDR3: TGTGCCAGCTCACCCACTAGACAGTCGAAAGAGACCCAGTACTTC. This codes for CASSPTRQSKETQYF. Filled out from reference TRBV18 and TRBJ2-5, the complete variable domain reads NAGVMQNPRHLVRRRGQEARLRCSPMKGHSHVYWYRQLPEEGLKFMVYLQKENIIDESGMPKERFSAEFPKEGPSILRIQQVVRGDSAAYFCASSPTRQSKETQYFGPGTRLLVL.

The chain is built from TRBV6-1 and TRBJ1-2, with 9 bases fitting TRBD1. Trimming took 6 bases from V and 3 from J; bases not matched to a gene: 11. The CDR3 covers 16 residues. The germline V gene encodes CDR1 MNHNS and CDR2 SASEGT. CDR3 nucleotides: TGTGCCAGCAGGGCCCCGGGACAGGGAGGAGACTATGGCTACACCTTC. Encoded protein: CASRAPGQGGDYGYTF.

This chain links TRBV29-1 with TRBJ2-4; D call uncertain. CDR1 and CDR2 (germline): SQVTM, ANQGSEA. The CDR3 runs to 13 residues. Between the trimmed V and J ends, which lost 7 bases and 1 base, there was a span of 11 bases. As DNA, the CDR3 is TGCAGCGCCTCCGCCCAGGCCAAAAACATTCAGTACTTC. This gives the protein CSASAQAKNIQYF.